This TCR beta chain was sequenced for a study of T cells in Graves' hyperthyroidism and ophthalmopathy. This CDR3 comprises 18 residues. Germline loops: CDR1 DFQATT, CDR2 SNEGSKA (reference sequence). Unmatched junction bases numbered 18, after V lost 3 bases and J lost 2 bases. TCR beta CDR3 region amplification was performed from RNA transcripts. The HTBI primer set drove a first-round RT-PCR of the TCR CDR3. In TCRdb, the multiplex PCR reads were re-called with MiXCR into one record per CDR3 protein. This sample has 340,000 or so distinct CDR3 sequences, with roughly 20% found just once. Findings and caveats of the study: Model output signaled ophthalmopathy a median roughly 6.1 months ahead of onset.

Any patient presenting with uncontrolled infection, other autoimmune disease, pregnancy or lactation was left out. Fresh peripheral blood, 10 ml, yielded the PBMCs. This clonotype has ten or more counts. No antigen is known for it. The rearrangement uses TRBV20-1 and TRBJ2-7, with 8 bases lining up with TRBD2. The clonotype was recovered from a woman aged 45-59 years with Graves' hyperthyroidism. The source material was blood. The CDR3 region has the DNA TGCAGTGCTAGGCAGTGGGCAGGTGGAGCGGGGGTGGCCTACGAGCAGTACTTC. Translation: CSARQWAGGAGVAYEQYF.